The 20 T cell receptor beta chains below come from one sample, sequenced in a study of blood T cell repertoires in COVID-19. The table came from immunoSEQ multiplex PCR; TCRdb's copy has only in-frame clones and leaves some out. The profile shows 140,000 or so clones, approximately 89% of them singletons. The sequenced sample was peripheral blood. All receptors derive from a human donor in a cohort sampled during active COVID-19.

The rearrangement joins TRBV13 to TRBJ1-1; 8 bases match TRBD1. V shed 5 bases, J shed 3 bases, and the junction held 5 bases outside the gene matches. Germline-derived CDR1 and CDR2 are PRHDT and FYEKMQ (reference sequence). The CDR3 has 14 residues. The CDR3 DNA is TGTGCCAGCAGCGAAGGACAGGGATACACTGAAGCTTTCTTT. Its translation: CASSEGQGYTEAFF.

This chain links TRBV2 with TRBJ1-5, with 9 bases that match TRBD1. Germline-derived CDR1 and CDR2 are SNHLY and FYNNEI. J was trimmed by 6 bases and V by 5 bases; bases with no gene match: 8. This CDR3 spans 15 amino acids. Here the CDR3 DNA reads TGTGCCAGCAGTTGGGGACAGGGTATTACTCAGCCCCAGCATTTT. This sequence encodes CASSWGQGITQPQHF.

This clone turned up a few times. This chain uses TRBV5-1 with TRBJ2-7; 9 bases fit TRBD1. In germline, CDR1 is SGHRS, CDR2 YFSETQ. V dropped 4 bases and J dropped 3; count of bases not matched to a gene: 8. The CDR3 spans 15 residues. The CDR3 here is CASSGRDRADYEQYF. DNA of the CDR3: TGCGCCAGCAGCGGGCGGGACAGGGCAGACTACGAGCAGTACTTC.

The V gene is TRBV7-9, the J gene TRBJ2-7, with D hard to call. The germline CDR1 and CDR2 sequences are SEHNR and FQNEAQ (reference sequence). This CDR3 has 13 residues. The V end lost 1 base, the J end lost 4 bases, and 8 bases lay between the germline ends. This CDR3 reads CASSLGTWYEQYF. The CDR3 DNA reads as TGTGCCAGCAGCTTAGGTACTTGGTACGAGCAGTACTTC.

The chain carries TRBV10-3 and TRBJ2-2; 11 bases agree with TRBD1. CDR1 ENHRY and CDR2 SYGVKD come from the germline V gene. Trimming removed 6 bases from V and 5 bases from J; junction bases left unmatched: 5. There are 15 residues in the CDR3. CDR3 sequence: CAISAGTGGTGELFF. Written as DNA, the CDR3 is TGTGCCATCAGCGCCGGGACAGGGGGGACCGGGGAGCTGTTTTTT.

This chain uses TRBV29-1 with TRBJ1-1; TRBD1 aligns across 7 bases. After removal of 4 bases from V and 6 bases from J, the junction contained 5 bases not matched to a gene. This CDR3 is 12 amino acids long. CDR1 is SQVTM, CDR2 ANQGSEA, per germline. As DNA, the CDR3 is TGCAGCGTTGTAGAGGGGGCCTCTGAAGCTTTCTTT. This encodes CSVVEGASEAFF.

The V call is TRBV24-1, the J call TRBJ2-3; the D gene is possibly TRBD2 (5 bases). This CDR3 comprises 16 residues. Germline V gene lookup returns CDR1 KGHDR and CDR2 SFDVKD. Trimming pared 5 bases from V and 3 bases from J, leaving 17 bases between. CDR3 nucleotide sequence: TGTGCCACCAGTGCCGGGCCCCGGACGGGGACAGATACGCAGTATTTT. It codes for CATSAGPRTGTDTQYF.

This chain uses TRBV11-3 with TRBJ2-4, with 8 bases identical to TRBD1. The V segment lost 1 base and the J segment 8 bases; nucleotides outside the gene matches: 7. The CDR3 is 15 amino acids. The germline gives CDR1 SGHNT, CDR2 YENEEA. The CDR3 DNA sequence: TGTGCCAGCAGCTTAGGGACAGGGAAGTTGGACATTCAGTACTTC. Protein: CASSLGTGKLDIQYF.

The DNA of the CDR3 is TGTGCCAGCAGCCAAGAAAGCAGGGTCCGCGGCTACACCTTC. Translating it yields CASSQESRVRGYTF. This rearrangement joins TRBV3-1 (or the pseudogene TRBV3-2) to TRBJ1-2; the D gene is possibly TRBD1 (5 bases). Germline CDR1 LGHDT, CDR2 YNNKEL (reference sequence). V gave up 0 bases and J gave up 8 bases, with 13 bases separating them. CDR3 length equals 14 residues.

The CDR3 loop is CAISRDRGSETQYF. Here the CDR3 DNA reads TGTGCCATCAGTAGGGACAGGGGTTCGGAGACCCAGTACTTC. This chain links TRBV10-3 with TRBJ2-5; 10 positions match TRBD1. After removal of 5 bases from V and 5 bases from J, the junction contained 5 bases not matched to a gene. Germline values: CDR1 ENHRY, CDR2 SYGVKD. The CDR3 spans 14 residues.

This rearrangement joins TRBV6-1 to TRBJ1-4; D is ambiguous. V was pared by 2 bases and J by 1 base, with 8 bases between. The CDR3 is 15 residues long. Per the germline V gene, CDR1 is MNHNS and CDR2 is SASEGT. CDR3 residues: CASSEWRETNEKLFF. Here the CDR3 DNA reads TGTGCCAGCAGTGAATGGCGGGAAACTAATGAAAAACTGTTTTTT.

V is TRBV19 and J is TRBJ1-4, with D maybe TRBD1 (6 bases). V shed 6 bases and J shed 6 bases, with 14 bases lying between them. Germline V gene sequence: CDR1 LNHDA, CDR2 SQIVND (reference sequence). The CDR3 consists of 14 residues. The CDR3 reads CASSPTGRDEKLFF. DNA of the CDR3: TGTGCCAGTAGCCCGACAGGCAGAGATGAAAAACTGTTTTTT.

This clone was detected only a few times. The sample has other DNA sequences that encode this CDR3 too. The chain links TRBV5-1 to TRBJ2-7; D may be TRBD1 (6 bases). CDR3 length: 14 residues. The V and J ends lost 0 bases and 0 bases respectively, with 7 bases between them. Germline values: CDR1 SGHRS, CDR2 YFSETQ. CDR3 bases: TGCGCCAGCAGCTTGGGGGACACCTCCTACGAGCAGTACTTC. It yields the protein CASSLGDTSYEQYF. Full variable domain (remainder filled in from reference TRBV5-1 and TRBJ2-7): KAGVTQTPRYLIKTRGQQVTLSCSPISGHRSVSWYQQTPGQGLQFLFEYFSETQRNKGNFPGRFSGRQFSNSRSEMNVSTLELGDSALYLCASSLGDTSYEQYFGPGTRLTVT.

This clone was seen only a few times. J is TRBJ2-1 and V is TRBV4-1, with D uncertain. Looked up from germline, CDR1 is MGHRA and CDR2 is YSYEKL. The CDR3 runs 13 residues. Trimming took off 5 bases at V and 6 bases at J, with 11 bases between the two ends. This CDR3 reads CASSTTASNEQFF. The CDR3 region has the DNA TGCGCCAGCAGCACCACAGCCTCCAATGAGCAGTTCTTC.

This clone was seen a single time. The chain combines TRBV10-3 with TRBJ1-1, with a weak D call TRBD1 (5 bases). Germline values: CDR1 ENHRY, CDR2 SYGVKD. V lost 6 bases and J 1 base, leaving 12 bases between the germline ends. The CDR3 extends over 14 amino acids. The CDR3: CAIRGGLENTEAFF. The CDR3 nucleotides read TGTGCCATCAGGGGGGGACTGGAGAACACTGAAGCTTTCTTT.

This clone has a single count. The CDR3 loop is CASSLEGGNQPQHF. CDR3 sequence (DNA): TGCGCCAGCAGCTTGGAAGGGGGCAATCAGCCCCAGCATTTT. The chain uses TRBV5-1 and TRBJ1-5; a weak D match, TRBD1 (5 bases). The germline V gene has CDR1 SGHRS and CDR2 YFSETQ. CDR3 size: 14 residues. V lost 0 bases and J 2 bases, leaving 6 bases between the germline ends.

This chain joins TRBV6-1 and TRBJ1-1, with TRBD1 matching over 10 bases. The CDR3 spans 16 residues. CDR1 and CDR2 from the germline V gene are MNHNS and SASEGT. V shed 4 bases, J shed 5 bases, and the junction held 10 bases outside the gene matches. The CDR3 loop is CASSAAWTGGYTEAFF. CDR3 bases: TGTGCCAGCAGTGCCGCCTGGACAGGGGGATATACTGAAGCTTTCTTT.

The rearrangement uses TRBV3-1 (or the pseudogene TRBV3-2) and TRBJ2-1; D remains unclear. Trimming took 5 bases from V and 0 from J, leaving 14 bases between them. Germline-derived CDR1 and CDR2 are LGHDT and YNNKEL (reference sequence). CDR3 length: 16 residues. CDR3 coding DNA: TGTGCCAGCAGCTCAGTAACACCAAGCTCCTACAATGAGCAGTTCTTC. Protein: CASSSVTPSSYNEQFF.

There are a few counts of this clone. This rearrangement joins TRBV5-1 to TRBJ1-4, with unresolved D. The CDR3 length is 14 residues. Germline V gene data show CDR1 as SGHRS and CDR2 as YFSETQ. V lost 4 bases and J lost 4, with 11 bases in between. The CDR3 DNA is TGCGCCAGCAGCCTGGACGGGGATAATGAAAAACTGTTTTTT. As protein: CASSLDGDNEKLFF.

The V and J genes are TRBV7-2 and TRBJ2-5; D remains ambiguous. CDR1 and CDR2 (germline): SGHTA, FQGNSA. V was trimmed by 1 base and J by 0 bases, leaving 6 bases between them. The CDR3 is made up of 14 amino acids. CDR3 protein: CASSLDRYQETQYF. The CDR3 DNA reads TGTGCCAGCAGCTTAGACAGATACCAAGAGACCCAGTACTTC.